Detailed here is one T cell receptor beta chain. This sample is part of a study of blood T cell repertoires in COVID-19. About the research overall: Samples came from the United States, Italy and Spain, spanning acute and convalescent COVID-19.

Sequencing used immunoSEQ multiplex PCR; TCRdb keeps in-frame clones, though not all of them. The sample comprises around 40,000 clones, 80% to 90% of which are singletons, and nearly 25% rests with the top ten. Germline CDR1 and CDR2: SGHNT and YYREEE (reference sequence). V was shortened by 0 bases and J by 3 bases, with 15 bases between the two germline ends. CDR3 size: 16 residues. The clonotype comes from a man between 45 and 60 years old with active or convalescent COVID-19. This chain links TRBV5-4 with TRBJ2-5; tentatively, D is TRBD1 (6 bases). The sample consisted of peripheral blood. CDR3 nucleotides: TGTGCCAGCAGCTTGGAAAGGGGGAGCTCAAAAGAGACCCAGTACTTC. Amino acid sequence: CASSLERGSSKETQYF.